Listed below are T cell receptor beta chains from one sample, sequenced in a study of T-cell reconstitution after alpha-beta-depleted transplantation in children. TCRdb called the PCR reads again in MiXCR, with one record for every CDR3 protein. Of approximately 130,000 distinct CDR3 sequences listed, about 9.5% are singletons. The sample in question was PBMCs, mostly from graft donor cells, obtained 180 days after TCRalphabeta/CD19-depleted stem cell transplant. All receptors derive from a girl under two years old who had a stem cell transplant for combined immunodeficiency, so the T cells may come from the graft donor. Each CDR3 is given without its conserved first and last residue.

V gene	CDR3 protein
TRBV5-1	ASSFRGDQPQH
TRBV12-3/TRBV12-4	ASSTRQGGTGELF
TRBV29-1	SVEPGAEETQY
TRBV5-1	ASPKGGAGETQY
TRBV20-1	SQLRAGVGETQY
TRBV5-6	ASSLEQWGQETQY
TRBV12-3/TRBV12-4	ASSLRIGWTGKGELF
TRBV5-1	ASSLVAGRDEQF
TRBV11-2	ASSLESAGWGYQETQY
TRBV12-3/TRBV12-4	ASTLGAGRETQY
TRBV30	ACQYRPVTETQY
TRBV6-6	ASSARHRQTQY
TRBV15	ATSRDLPGKTGELF
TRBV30	AWGDARETQY
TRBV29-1	VCDSSDGALH
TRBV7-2	ASSTQMGQGAWEQY
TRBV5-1	ASSVGSGWTLEKLF
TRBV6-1	ASSELGTYTEAF
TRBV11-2	ASSLEGGPAWGEQF
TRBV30	AWTNPGLAGVYNEQF
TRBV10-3	AISEWFTSGLSYEQY
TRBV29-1	SVDAGQGTYEQY
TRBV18	ASSPPGVGYT
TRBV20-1	SAYVQGAQYEQY
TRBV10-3	AISETQGAGANVLT
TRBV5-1	ASSLRQGSGSGETQY
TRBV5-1	ASSGGTYSYNEQF
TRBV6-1	ASSDSPTGSSYEQY
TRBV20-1	SARDYRGYEQY
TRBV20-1	SADRYNEQF
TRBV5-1	ASSLDWSDYEQY
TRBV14	ASSYRAGGGDTQY
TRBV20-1	SAMRSGAFYEQY
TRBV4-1	ASSQDVPGQQF
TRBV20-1	SASGTGGNSPLH
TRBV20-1	SAREGREQY
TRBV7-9	ASSLGDDRAQETQY
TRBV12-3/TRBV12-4	ASSPLQGVTDTQY
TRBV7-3	ATRLAGRNEQF
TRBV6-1	ASRRLLSTDTQY
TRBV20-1	SALSRDTQY
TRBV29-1	SGTGVDEQF
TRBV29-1	SVGRVTEAF
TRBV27	ASSSLDREYEQY
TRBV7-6	ASSLRDRGSNEQF
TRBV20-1	SASMAGDVTYEQY
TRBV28	AGSTGAPSGANVLT
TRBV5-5	ASSLTGLGKGETQY
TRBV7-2	ASSLVGGGSYEQY